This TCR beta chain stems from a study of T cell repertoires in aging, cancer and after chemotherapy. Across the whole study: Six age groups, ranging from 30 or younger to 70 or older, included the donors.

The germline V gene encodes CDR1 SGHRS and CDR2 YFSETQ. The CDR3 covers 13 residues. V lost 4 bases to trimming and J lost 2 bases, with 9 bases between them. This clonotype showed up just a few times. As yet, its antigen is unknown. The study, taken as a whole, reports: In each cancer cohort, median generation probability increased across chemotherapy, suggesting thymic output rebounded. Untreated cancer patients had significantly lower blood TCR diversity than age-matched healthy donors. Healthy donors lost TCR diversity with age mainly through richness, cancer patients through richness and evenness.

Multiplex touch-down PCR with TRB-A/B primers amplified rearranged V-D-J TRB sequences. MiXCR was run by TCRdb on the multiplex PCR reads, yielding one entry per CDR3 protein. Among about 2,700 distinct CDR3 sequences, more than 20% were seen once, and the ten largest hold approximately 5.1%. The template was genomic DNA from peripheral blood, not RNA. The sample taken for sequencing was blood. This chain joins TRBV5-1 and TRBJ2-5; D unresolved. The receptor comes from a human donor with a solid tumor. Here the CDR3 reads CASSLRAQETQYF. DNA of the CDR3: TGCGCCAGCAGCCTCCGGGCGCAAGAGACCCAGTACTTC.